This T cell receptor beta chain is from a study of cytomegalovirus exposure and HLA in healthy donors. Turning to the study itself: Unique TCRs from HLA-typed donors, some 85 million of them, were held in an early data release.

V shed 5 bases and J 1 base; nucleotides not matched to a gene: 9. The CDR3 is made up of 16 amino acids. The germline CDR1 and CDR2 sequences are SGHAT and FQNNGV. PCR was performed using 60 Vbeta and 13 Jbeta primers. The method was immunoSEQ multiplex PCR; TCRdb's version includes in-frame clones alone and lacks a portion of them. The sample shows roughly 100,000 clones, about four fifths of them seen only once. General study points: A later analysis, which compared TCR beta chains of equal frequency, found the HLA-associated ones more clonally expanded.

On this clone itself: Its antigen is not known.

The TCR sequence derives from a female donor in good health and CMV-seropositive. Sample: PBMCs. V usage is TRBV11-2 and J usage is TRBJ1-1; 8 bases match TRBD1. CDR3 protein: CASSPRDRFQNTEAFF. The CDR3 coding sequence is TGTGCCAGCAGCCCCCGGGACAGGTTCCAGAACACTGAAGCTTTCTTT.